One sample yielded the 8 T cell receptor beta chains listed below, sequenced in a study of CD8 T cells in ankylosing spondylitis. One entry per CDR3 protein, called by TCRdb with MiXCR from the 5' RACE reads. The sample holds nearly 250,000 distinct CDR3 sequences, about 30% seen once. The sample comprised blood, either unsorted or a sorted T cell fraction (not recorded which). The source of these receptors is a male donor with ankylosing spondylitis or in good health (not recorded which).

V is TRBV5-5 and J is TRBJ2-7, with 11 bases that match TRBD1. The trim removed 4 bases at V and 2 bases at J, leaving 5 bases unmatched. CDR3 length equals 15 residues. In germline, CDR1 is SGHKS, CDR2 YYEKEE (reference sequence). The CDR3 sequence: CASSPGQGATYEQYF. The CDR3 DNA reads TGTGCCAGCAGCCCCGGACAGGGGGCCACCTACGAGCAGTACTTC.

This chain connects TRBV6-1 to TRBJ2-2; 7 bases match TRBD1. Germline V gene lookup returns CDR1 MNHNS and CDR2 SASEGT. V lost 6 bases to trimming and J lost 2 bases; unmatched junction nucleotides: 6. The CDR3 consists of 15 residues. CDR3 nucleotides: TGTGCCAGCAGACTACAGGGGTCTAACACCGGGGAGCTGTTTTTT. Amino acid sequence: CASRLQGSNTGELFF.

The chain uses TRBV12-3 or TRBV12-4 and TRBJ2-3; D not certain. The germline V and J ends were trimmed by 4 bases and 5 bases, with 7 bases remaining between them. The CDR3 loop spans 12 amino acids. The CDR3 reads CASSSYQDTQYF. As DNA, the CDR3 is TGTGCCAGCAGTTCCTATCAAGATACGCAGTATTTT.

This rearrangement joins TRBV5-5 to TRBJ2-5; TRBD2 might be the D (6 bases). CDR1 and CDR2 (germline): SGHKS, YYEKEE (reference sequence). Trimming left V 2 bases short and J 6 bases short, with 14 bases between. CDR3 length: 14 amino acids. CDR3 nucleotide sequence: TGTGCCAGCAGCTTTTCCCCGCGGGATCAGACCCAGTACTTC. Its protein product is CASSFSPRDQTQYF.

On this clonotype itself: A read error may produce the germline difference seen at one junction end. The chain employs TRBV12-3 or TRBV12-4 and TRBJ2-1; D may be TRBD2 (5 bases). There are 12 residues in the CDR3. In DNA form, the CDR3 reads TGTGCCTGCAGTTTAGCGAGGAATGAGCAGTTCTTC. Translating it yields CACSLARNEQFF.

The rearrangement uses TRBV12-3 or TRBV12-4 and TRBJ2-7; tentatively, D is TRBD1 (5 bases). V was cut by 4 bases and J by 6 bases, with 10 bases left in between. This CDR3 has 12 amino acids. The CDR3 is CASSWDQGEQYF. Written as DNA, the CDR3 is TGTGCCAGCAGTTGGGATCAGGGCGAGCAGTACTTC.

This clonotype was observed a few times. This rearrangement joins TRBV7-3 to TRBJ2-2; tentative D call: TRBD1 (6 bases). V shed 2 bases and J shed 4 bases, with 11 bases lying between them. The CDR3 loop spans 15 amino acids. Germline V CDR1 and CDR2: SGHTA, FQGTGA. CDR3 coding DNA: TGTGCCAGCAGCTTACAGGGGAGTGGCACCGGGGAGCTGTTTTTT. As protein: CASSLQGSGTGELFF. Combining the CDR3 with reference TRBV7-3 and TRBJ2-2 gives the whole variable domain GAGVSQTPSNKVTEKGKYVELRCDPISGHTALYWYRQSLGQGPEFLIYFQGTGAADDSGLPNDRFFAVRPEGSVSTLKIQRTERGDSAVYLCASSLQGSGTGELFFGEGSRLTVL.

This chain joins TRBV6-5 and TRBJ2-1; TRBD1 is a possible D gene (5 bases). V was clipped by 0 bases and J by 6 bases, with 9 bases between them. Germline V lookup: CDR1 MNHEY, CDR2 SVGAGI. The CDR3 runs to 14 residues. CDR3 residues: CASSYSKTANEQFF. CDR3 bases: TGTGCCAGCAGTTACTCGAAGACAGCCAATGAGCAGTTCTTC.